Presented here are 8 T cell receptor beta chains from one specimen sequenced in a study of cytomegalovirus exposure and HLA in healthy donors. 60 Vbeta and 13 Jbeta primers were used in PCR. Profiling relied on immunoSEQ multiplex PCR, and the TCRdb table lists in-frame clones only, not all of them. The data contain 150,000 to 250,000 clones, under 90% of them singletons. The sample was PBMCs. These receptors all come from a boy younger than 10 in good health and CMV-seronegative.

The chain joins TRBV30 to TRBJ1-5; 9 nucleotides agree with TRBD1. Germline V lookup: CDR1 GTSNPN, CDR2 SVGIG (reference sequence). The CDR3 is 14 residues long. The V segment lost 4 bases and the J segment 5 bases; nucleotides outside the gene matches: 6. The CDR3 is CAWTTGQGYQPQHF. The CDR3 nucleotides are TGTGCCTGGACTACCGGACAGGGGTATCAGCCCCAGCATTTT.

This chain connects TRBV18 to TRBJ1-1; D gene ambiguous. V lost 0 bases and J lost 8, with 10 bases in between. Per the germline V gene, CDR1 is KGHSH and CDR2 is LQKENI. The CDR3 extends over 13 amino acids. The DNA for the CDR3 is TGTGCCAGCTCACCACCGGGCGTTTGGGAAGCTTTCTTT. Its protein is CASSPPGVWEAFF.

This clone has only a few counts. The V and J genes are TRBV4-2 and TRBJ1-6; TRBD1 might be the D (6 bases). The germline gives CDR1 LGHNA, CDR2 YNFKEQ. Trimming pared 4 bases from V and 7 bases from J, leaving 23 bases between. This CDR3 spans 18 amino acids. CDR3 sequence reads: CASSRDKAWVSENSPLHF. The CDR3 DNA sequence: TGTGCCAGCAGCCGGGACAAGGCGTGGGTTTCGGAGAATTCACCCCTCCACTTT.

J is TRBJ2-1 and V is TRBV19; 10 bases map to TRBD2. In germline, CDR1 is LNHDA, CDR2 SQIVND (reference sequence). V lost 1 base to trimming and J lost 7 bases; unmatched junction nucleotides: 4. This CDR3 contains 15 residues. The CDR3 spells CASSIASGGGNEQFF. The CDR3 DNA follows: TGTGCCAGTAGTATAGCGAGCGGGGGGGGGAATGAGCAGTTCTTC.

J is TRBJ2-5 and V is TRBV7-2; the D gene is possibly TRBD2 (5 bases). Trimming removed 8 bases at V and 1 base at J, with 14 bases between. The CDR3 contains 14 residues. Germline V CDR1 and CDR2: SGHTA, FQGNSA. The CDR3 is CASDTGRGQETQYF. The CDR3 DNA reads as TGTGCCAGCGACACCGGTCGGGGCCAAGAGACCCAGTACTTC.

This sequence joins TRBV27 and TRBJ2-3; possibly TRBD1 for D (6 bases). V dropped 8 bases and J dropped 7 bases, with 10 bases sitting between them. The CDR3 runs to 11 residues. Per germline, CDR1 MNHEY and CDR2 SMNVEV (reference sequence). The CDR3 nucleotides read TGTGCCAGCGGGGGCGGGTATACGCAGTATTTT. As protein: CASGGGYTQYF.

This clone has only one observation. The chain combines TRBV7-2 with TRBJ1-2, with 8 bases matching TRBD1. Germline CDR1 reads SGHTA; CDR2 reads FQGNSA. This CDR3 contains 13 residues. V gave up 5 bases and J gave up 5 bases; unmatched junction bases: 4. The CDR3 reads CASSPDREYGYTF. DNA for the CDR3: TGTGCCAGCAGCCCGGACAGGGAATATGGCTACACCTTC.

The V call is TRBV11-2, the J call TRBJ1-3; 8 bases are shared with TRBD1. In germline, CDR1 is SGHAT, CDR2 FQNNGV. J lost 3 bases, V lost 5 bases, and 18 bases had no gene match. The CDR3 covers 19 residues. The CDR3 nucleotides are TGTGCCAGCAGCCCAATTCAGGGGGCTCGTACCTTAATTGGAAACACCATATATTTT. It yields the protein CASSPIQGARTLIGNTIYF.